Presented here are 2 T cell receptor beta chains from one specimen sequenced in a study of blood T cell repertoires in COVID-19. Assay used: immunoSEQ multiplex PCR; TCRdb lists only in-frame clones, some missing. Found here are about 98,000 clones, about 80% of them singletons; the top ten hold approximately 25%. Input material: peripheral blood. These receptors all come from a man in his 70s with acute or convalescent COVID-19.

The rearrangement links TRBV10-3 to TRBJ2-7; 7 bases are shared with TRBD1. Germline V CDR1 and CDR2: ENHRY, SYGVKD. There are 13 residues in the CDR3. The trim removed 6 bases at V and 3 bases at J, leaving 5 bases unmatched. The CDR3 coding sequence is TGTGCCATCAGCCGACAGGGTGGCTACGAGCAGTACTTC. This gives the protein CAISRQGGYEQYF.

The gene calls are TRBV7-6 and TRBJ2-2; D may be TRBD2 (5 bases). The CDR3 loop spans 16 amino acids. Looked up from germline, CDR1 is SGHVS and CDR2 is FNYEAQ. V was clipped by 0 bases and J by 1 base, with 9 bases between them. The CDR3 DNA reads as TGTGCCAGCAGCTTAGCGCTTGGGAGGAACACCGGGGAGCTGTTTTTT. Translating it yields CASSLALGRNTGELFF.